This T cell receptor beta chain was retrieved from a study of cytomegalovirus exposure and HLA in healthy donors. Use of 60 Vbeta and 13 Jbeta primers characterized the PCR. Profiling relied on immunoSEQ multiplex PCR, and the TCRdb table lists in-frame clones only, not all of them. The repertoire consists of some 180,000 clones, with around 78% occurring once and the leading ten covering around 1.6%. Study-level findings and limits: Donors belonging to an Asian-associated ancestry cluster reportedly showed fewer N-insertions in productive TCRs than the 666-donor mean, according to what a later analysis found.

For this clone: Its target is not known.

The CDR3 length is 14 residues. The V and J ends lost 5 bases and 5 bases, in that order; junction bases with no gene match: 11. Germline CDR1 GTSNPN, CDR2 SVGIG (reference sequence). The V gene is TRBV30, the J gene TRBJ2-5, with 7 bases matching TRBD1. This TCR was sampled from a young man in good health and CMV-seronegative. Sequences were obtained from PBMCs. The CDR3: CAWGDRVWGETQYF. DNA of the CDR3: TGTGCCTGGGGAGACAGGGTATGGGGGGAGACCCAGTACTTC.